This TCR beta chain derives from a study of T cell repertoires in cytomegalovirus infection. The wider study: CMV epitopes, recently identified HLA-C-restricted and well-studied HLA-B-restricted, were used.

General study points: CMV carriers with the relevant HLA were identified by cumulative public TCR beta family frequency. The ex vivo response showed dominance by HLA-C-restricted CMV-specific TCR beta clonotypes.

MiXCR, applied by TCRdb to the reads, yields one record per CDR3 protein. Here the sample spans roughly 200,000 distinct CDR3 sequences, roughly two fifths being singletons. As concerns this clonotype: Its antigen remains unknown.

This TCR came from a human donor in good health (CMV status not recorded). Some clones in this sample may be carry-over from other donors' samples. The sequencing used CD8+ T cells from cultured PBMCs, collected from culture after CMV antigen stimulation.

The CDR3 sequence: CSAPEGGNQPQHF. In nucleotides, the CDR3 is TGCAGTGCCCCCGAGGGGGGGAATCAGCCCCAGCATTTT. This chain links TRBV20-1 with TRBJ1-5, with D possibly TRBD1 on 6 matching bases. From germline, CDR1 is DFQATT and CDR2 SNEGSKA (reference sequence). CDR3 length: 13 amino acids. V lost 6 bases and J lost 4, with 13 bases in between.